One and the same sample provided the 22 T cell receptor beta chains below, sequenced in a study of siplizumab effects on memory and regulatory T cells. Measured with immunoSEQ multiplex PCR; TCRdb has only the in-frame clones, and not every one. The table lists some 100,000 clones, roughly 93% of them singletons, with roughly 0.15% in the top ten. Sequencing was performed on non-Treg CD4+ T cells sorted from blood. The receptors shown here come from a human donor in good health.

CDR3 protein: CASSPNGLDRETQYF. The CDR3 DNA follows: TGTGCCAGCAGCCCGAACGGACTAGACCGCGAGACCCAGTACTTC. This rearrangement joins TRBV7-3 to TRBJ2-5; TRBD2 agrees at 7 bases. V was clipped by 5 bases and J by 5 bases; unmatched bases: 11. Looked up from germline, CDR1 is SGHTA and CDR2 is FQGTGA. The CDR3 totals 15 residues.

V gene TRBV7-2 combines with J gene TRBJ2-1; D gene ambiguous. CDR1 and CDR2 from the germline V gene are SGHTA and FQGNSA. Trimming shortened V by 2 bases and J by 9 bases, and 11 bases separated the two germline ends. The CDR3 contains 13 residues. The CDR3 coding sequence is TGTGCCAGCAGCTTAACGAGTTCGGGTGAGCAGTTCTTC. This codes for CASSLTSSGEQFF.

This sequence joins TRBV19 and TRBJ2-5; the D gene could be TRBD1 or TRBD2 (5 bases each). Per germline, CDR1 LNHDA and CDR2 SQIVND (reference sequence). Between the trimmed V and J ends, which lost 5 bases and 5 bases, there was a span of 18 bases. This CDR3 comprises 15 residues. The CDR3, as DNA: TGTGCCAGTAGTGAAGATGGGGGTGGTGTTGAGACCCAGTACTTC. This encodes CASSEDGGGVETQYF.

The V call is TRBV6-5, the J call TRBJ1-5; 9 bases are shared with TRBD1. The CDR3 spans 15 residues. Germline V gene lookup returns CDR1 MNHEY and CDR2 SVGAGI. The junction had 6 bases not matched to a gene; V was cut back by 6 bases and J by 3 bases. CDR3 sequence: CASSAGTGFNQPQHF. The CDR3, as DNA: TGTGCCAGCAGCGCCGGGACAGGGTTCAATCAGCCCCAGCATTTT.

The gene calls are TRBV7-3 and TRBJ2-3; possibly TRBD2 for D (6 bases). The CDR3 has 15 residues. The V gene's germline CDR1 is SGHTA and CDR2 FQGTGA. V lost 6 bases and J lost 4, with 17 bases in between. The DNA for the CDR3 is TGTGCCAGCAGTTTTCAACCGGGACTCCCAGATACGCAGTATTTT. This encodes CASSFQPGLPDTQYF.

The chain combines TRBV5-4 with TRBJ1-4; 8 bases align to TRBD1. The V and J ends lost 4 bases and 3 bases, in that order; junction bases with no gene match: 2. The CDR3 is 14 amino acids. The germline gives CDR1 SGHNT, CDR2 YYREEE (reference sequence). The CDR3 nucleotides read TGTGCCAGCAGCCGACAGGGGCCTAATGAAAAACTGTTTTTT. As protein: CASSRQGPNEKLFF.

The DNA for the CDR3 is TGTGCCAGCAGTTACTGGGGGGGTAACTATGGCTACACCTTC. This codes for CASSYWGGNYGYTF. The J gene is TRBJ1-2, the V gene TRBV6-5, with TRBD1 as a possible D gene (5 bases). Germline V CDR1 and CDR2: MNHEY, SVGAGI. The CDR3 loop spans 14 amino acids. Trimming cost V 1 base and J 1 base, with 7 bases left between them.

This chain links TRBV28 with TRBJ1-2; no firm D call. The V gene's germline CDR1 is MDHEN and CDR2 SYDVKM. This CDR3 comprises 10 residues. V lost 8 bases to trimming and J lost 5 bases, with 6 bases between them. In DNA form, the CDR3 reads TGTGCCAGCCCGAGATATGGCTACACCTTC. Its translation is CASPRYGYTF.

The table lists this clone with a few counts. CDR3 protein: CASSLVLAYQETQYF. As DNA, the CDR3 is TGCGCCAGCAGCTTGGTCTTGGCCTACCAAGAGACCCAGTACTTC. The J gene is TRBJ2-5, the V gene TRBV5-1; D uncertain. With 0 bases removed from V and 0 bases from J, the gap between germline ends came to 9 bases. This CDR3 spans 15 amino acids. Germline CDR1 is SGHRS and CDR2 is YFSETQ.

The V gene is TRBV9, the J gene TRBJ1-2, with 8 bases identical to TRBD1. The CDR3 runs to 14 residues. The germline CDR1 and CDR2 sequences are SGDLS and YYNGEE. The J segment lost 5 bases and the V segment lost 4 bases, leaving 7 bases of the junction unmatched. CDR3 sequence: CASSPGQAFYGYTF. The CDR3 DNA is TGTGCCAGCAGCCCGGGACAGGCTTTTTATGGCTACACCTTC. Complete variable domain (other parts from reference TRBV9 and TRBJ1-2): DSGVTQTPKHLITATGQRVTLRCSPRSGDLSVYWYQQSLDQGLQFLIQYYNGEERAKGNILERFSAQQFPDLHSELNLSSLELGDSALYFCASSPGQAFYGYTFGSGTRLTVV.

This clone was recorded a few times. The V call is TRBV9, the J call TRBJ2-3; D unresolved. Trimming removed 3 bases from V and 4 bases from J, with 6 bases in between. Germline V CDR1 and CDR2: SGDLS, YYNGEE. This CDR3 has 12 residues. CDR3 sequence reads: CASSGGSDTQYF. CDR3 DNA: TGTGCCAGCAGCGGGGGTTCAGATACGCAGTATTTT.

This rearrangement joins TRBV11-2 to TRBJ2-1; 8 nucleotides agree with TRBD2. Germline lookup yields CDR1 SGHAT and CDR2 FQNNGV. V was clipped by 4 bases and J by 2 bases; unmatched bases: 7. The CDR3 consists of 16 residues. The CDR3 sequence is CASSYSSGGPYNEQFF. DNA of the CDR3: TGTGCCAGCAGCTACTCAAGCGGGGGACCCTACAATGAGCAGTTCTTC.

The rearrangement links TRBV5-1 to TRBJ1-4; TRBD1 is a possible D gene (6 bases). CDR1 and CDR2 (germline): SGHRS, YFSETQ. Trimming removed 3 bases from V and 1 base from J, with 13 bases in between. The CDR3 consists of 16 residues. In DNA form, the CDR3 reads TGCGCCAGCAGCTCCCAGTACAGGGAAACTAATGAAAAACTGTTTTTT. This translates into CASSSQYRETNEKLFF.

This chain links TRBV18 with TRBJ1-5; 10 nucleotides line up with TRBD1. The trim removed 1 base at V and 2 bases at J, leaving 2 bases unmatched. This CDR3 spans 16 amino acids. Germline CDR1 and CDR2: KGHSH and LQKENI. The CDR3 DNA is TGTGCCAGCTCACCACAAGGGACAGGGGGCAATCAGCCCCAGCATTTT. This gives the protein CASSPQGTGGNQPQHF.

The chain carries TRBV4-1 and TRBJ2-2, with D possibly being TRBD1 (5 bases). V was shortened by 1 base and J by 7 bases, with 7 bases between the two germline ends. Germline V gene sequence: CDR1 MGHRA, CDR2 YSYEKL. The CDR3 runs to 13 residues. This CDR3 is CASSQGQIGELFF. The CDR3 DNA reads TGCGCCAGCAGCCAAGGACAGATCGGGGAGCTGTTTTTT.

The chain employs TRBV5-1 and TRBJ2-5, with D possibly being TRBD2 (6 bases). Trimming pared 4 bases from V and 2 bases from J, leaving 9 bases between. Germline-derived CDR1 and CDR2 are SGHRS and YFSETQ. The CDR3 extends over 13 amino acids. The chain's CDR3 is CASSRREQETQYF. CDR3 DNA: TGCGCCAGCAGCCGCCGGGAGCAAGAGACCCAGTACTTC.

The J gene is TRBJ2-7, the V gene TRBV7-2; D ambiguous. The CDR3 contains 13 residues. CDR1 SGHTA and CDR2 FQGNSA come from the germline V gene. V gave up 6 bases and J gave up 4 bases, with 13 bases separating them. The CDR3 spells CASSSGPNYEQYF. In DNA form, the CDR3 reads TGTGCCAGCAGTTCCGGGCCCAATTACGAGCAGTACTTC.

This clone was seen a handful of times. The V gene is TRBV29-1, the J gene TRBJ1-1; D not resolved. The CDR3 runs to 14 residues. V lost 3 bases, J lost 0 bases, and 11 bases lay in between. CDR1 and CDR2 from the germline V gene are SQVTM and ANQGSEA. For the CDR3, the DNA is TGCAGCGTTGAGCGCAGGCTAATGAACACTGAAGCTTTCTTT. As protein: CSVERRLMNTEAFF.

The chain couples TRBV7-2 to TRBJ2-3; 11 bases match TRBD2. Germline lookup yields CDR1 SGHTA and CDR2 FQGNSA. After removal of 1 base from V and 6 bases from J, the junction contained 12 bases not matched to a gene. The CDR3 loop spans 18 amino acids. The CDR3 sequence: CASSLVRSSGGSGDTQYF. For the CDR3, the DNA is TGTGCCAGCAGCTTAGTCCGGTCTAGCGGGGGGTCGGGGGATACGCAGTATTTT.

The V and J genes are TRBV9 and TRBJ2-5; D perhaps matches TRBD2 (5 bases). Trimming shortened V by 4 bases and J by 1 base, and 17 bases separated the two germline ends. Germline V gives CDR1 SGDLS, CDR2 YYNGEE. The CDR3 consists of 16 residues. The CDR3 region has the DNA TGTGCCAGCAGCCCCCGGGATTCACTAATCCAAGAGACCCAGTACTTC. This gives the protein CASSPRDSLIQETQYF.

The chain has TRBV10-3 and TRBJ2-6; TRBD1 is a possible D gene (7 bases). V was trimmed by 11 bases and J by 3 bases, leaving 14 bases between them. CDR1 and CDR2 from the germline V gene are ENHRY and SYGVKD. This CDR3 has 14 residues. Here the CDR3 DNA reads TGTGCCGCCGGCGGGACAGATGGGGCCAACGTCCTGACTTTC. This translates into CAAGGTDGANVLTF.

The chain recombines TRBV7-5 with TRBJ1-5; whether TRBD1, the table's D call, matches the DNA was not checked. TRBV7-5 is noted as a pseudogene. CDR3 length equals 16 residues. The CDR3: CVRSGATVYSNQPQHF. The DNA of the CDR3 is TGTGTCAGAAGCGGAGCGACAGTTTATAGCAATCAGCCCCAGCATTTT.